Below, 5 T cell receptor beta chains from the same sample are listed, as sequenced in a study of CD8+ T cells in alopecia areata listed by TCRdb under 2018. The method behind the library was the immunoSEQ multiplex PCR assay. To provide template for TCR sequencing, every sample had RNA extracted and reverse transcribed into cDNA. The clones in this table, taken by TCRdb from immuneACCESS, are in-frame only. Not every clone is retained; where verified, under half of the shortfall comes from an unresolved V gene, and the cause of the rest is unknown. In all, the sample holds over 150,000 clones, and less than 70% of those were seen once. The ten largest clones take up approximately 15% of the sample. The time point label for this specimen denotes: 20 to 30 weeks on oral tofacitinib. The treatment or condition label corresponds to: oral pan-JAK inhibitor, 5-10 mg twice daily. Source: CD4+ T cells sorted from blood, taken at week 24, from a patient treated with tofacitinib. All receptors come from a human donor with alopecia areata.

V usage is TRBV10-1 and J usage is TRBJ2-3; D uncertain. Germline V gene sequence: CDR1 WNHNN, CDR2 SYGVQD (reference sequence). The CDR3 has 14 amino acids. Trimming took off 2 bases at V and 6 bases at J, with 12 bases between the two ends. For the CDR3, the DNA is TGCGCCAGCAGTGAGATAGCCGGCCCCGATACGCAGTATTTT. Translating it yields CASSEIAGPDTQYF.

This chain joins TRBV11-2 and TRBJ2-5; D may be TRBD1 (6 bases). The CDR3 runs to 15 residues. V lost 1 base to trimming and J lost 2 bases, with 11 bases between them. Germline V gene sequence: CDR1 SGHAT, CDR2 FQNNGV. This chain's CDR3 is CASSLGRTDQETQYF. CDR3 nucleotides: TGTGCCAGCAGCTTAGGAAGGACAGATCAAGAGACCCAGTACTTC.

This clone was observed a handful of times. J is TRBJ2-1 and V is TRBV5-6; possibly TRBD2 for D (5 bases). V lost 2 bases to trimming and J lost 0 bases, with 9 bases between them. The CDR3 covers 15 residues. Germline V gene lookup returns CDR1 SGHDT and CDR2 YYEEEE. CDR3 in amino acids: CASSLRGSSYNEQFF. In nucleotides, the CDR3 is TGTGCCAGCAGCTTACGGGGTAGCTCCTACAATGAGCAGTTCTTC.

The chain recombines TRBV18 with TRBJ2-1; D is perhaps TRBD1 or TRBD2 (5 bases each). The length of the CDR3 is 15 residues. The germline CDR1 and CDR2 sequences are KGHSH and LQKENI. Between the trimmed V and J ends, which lost 3 bases and 6 bases, there was a span of 15 bases. CDR3 protein: CASSPGTGMSNEQFF. DNA of the CDR3: TGTGCCAGCTCACCGGGGACGGGTATGTCCAATGAGCAGTTCTTC.

This clone appeared once. The rearrangement joins TRBV27 to TRBJ2-2; TRBD1 is a possible D gene (5 bases). Trimming left V 5 bases short and J 4 bases short, with 11 bases between. This CDR3 has 14 residues. Per germline, CDR1 MNHEY and CDR2 SMNVEV (reference sequence). The CDR3 sequence: CASSRGQGTGELFF. The CDR3 bases are TGTGCCAGCAGTAGGGGTCAGGGCACCGGGGAGCTGTTTTTT.